Reported below is one TCR beta chain. This sample is part of a study of blood T cell repertoires in COVID-19. Study processing details: Estimation of nucleated cell counts relied on the amplification of reference gene primers. Assay used: immunoSEQ multiplex PCR; TCRdb lists only in-frame clones, some missing. Clone size and V and J calls were adopted from that table, with D and trimming inferred from the DNA. There are tens of thousands of clones in the sample; roughly 90% occur only once, and 25% to 30% lies in the top ten. The V end was cut by 6 bases, the J end by 4 bases, with 12 bases between. This CDR3 region has 13 residues. Germline V CDR1 and CDR2: SQVTM, ANQGSEA.

The chain couples TRBV29-1 to TRBJ2-2, with D perhaps TRBD1 (5 bases). Sequencing used peripheral blood. This TCR derives from a man aged 45 to 65 with active or convalescent COVID-19. The CDR3 here is CSVSRAGTGELFF. CDR3 DNA sequence: TGCAGCGTGTCCAGGGCTGGCACCGGGGAGCTGTTTTTT.